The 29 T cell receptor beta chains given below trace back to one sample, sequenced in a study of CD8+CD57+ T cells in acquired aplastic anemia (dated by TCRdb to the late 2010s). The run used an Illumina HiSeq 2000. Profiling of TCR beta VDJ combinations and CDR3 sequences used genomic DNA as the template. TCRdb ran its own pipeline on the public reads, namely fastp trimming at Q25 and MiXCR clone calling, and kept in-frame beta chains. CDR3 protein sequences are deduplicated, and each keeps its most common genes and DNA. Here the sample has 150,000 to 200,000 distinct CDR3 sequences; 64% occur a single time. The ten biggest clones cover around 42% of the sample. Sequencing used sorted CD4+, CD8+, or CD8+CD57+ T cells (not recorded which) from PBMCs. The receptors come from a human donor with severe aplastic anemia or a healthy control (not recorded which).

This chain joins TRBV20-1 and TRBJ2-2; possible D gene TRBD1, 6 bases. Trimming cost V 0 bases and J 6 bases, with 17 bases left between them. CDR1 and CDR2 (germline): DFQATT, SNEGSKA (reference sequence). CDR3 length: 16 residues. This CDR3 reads CSARDQGTGRSGELFF. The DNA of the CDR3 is TGCAGTGCTAGAGATCAGGGTACAGGGCGTTCCGGGGAGCTGTTTTTT.

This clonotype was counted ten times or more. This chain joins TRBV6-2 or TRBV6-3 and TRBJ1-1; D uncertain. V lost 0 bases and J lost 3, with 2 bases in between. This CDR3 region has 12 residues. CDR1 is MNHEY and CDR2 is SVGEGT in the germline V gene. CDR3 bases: TGTGCCAGCAGTTACTCAGACACTGAAGCTTTCTTT. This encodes CASSYSDTEAFF.

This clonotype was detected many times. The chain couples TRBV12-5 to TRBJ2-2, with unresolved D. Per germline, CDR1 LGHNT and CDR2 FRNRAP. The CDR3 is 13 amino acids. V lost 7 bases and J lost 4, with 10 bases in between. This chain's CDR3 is CASAWPLTGELFF. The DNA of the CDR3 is TGTGCTAGTGCATGGCCTCTCACCGGGGAGCTGTTTTTT.

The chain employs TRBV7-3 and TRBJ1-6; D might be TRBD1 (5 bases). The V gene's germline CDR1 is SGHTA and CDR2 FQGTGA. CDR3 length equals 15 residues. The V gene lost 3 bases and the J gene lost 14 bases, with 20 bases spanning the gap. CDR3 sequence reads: CASSFSGPSLAALHF. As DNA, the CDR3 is TGTGCCAGCAGCTTCTCGGGGCCTAGCTTAGCGGCCCTCCACTTT.

CDR3 in DNA: TGTGCCAGCAGCTTAAAGGGCAATTCACCCCTCCACTTT. It is translated as CASSLKGNSPLHF. The chain joins TRBV7-9 to TRBJ1-6; D gene uncertain. The CDR3 has 13 residues. Germline V gene sequence: CDR1 SEHNR, CDR2 FQNEAQ (reference sequence). V lost 2 bases and J lost 7, with 6 bases in between.

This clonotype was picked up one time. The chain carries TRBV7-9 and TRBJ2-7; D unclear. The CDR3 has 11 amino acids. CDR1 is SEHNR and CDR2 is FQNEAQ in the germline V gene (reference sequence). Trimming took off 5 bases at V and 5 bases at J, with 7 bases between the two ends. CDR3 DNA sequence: TGTGCCAGCAGCAAATCCCACGAGCAGTACTTC. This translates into CASSKSHEQYF.

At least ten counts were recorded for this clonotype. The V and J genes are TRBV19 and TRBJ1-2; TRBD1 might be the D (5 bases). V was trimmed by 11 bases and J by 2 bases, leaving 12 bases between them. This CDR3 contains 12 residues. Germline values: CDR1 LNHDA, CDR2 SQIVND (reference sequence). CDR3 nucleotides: TGTGCCCCGAAGGGGAACAACTATGGCTACACCTTC. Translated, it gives CAPKGNNYGYTF.

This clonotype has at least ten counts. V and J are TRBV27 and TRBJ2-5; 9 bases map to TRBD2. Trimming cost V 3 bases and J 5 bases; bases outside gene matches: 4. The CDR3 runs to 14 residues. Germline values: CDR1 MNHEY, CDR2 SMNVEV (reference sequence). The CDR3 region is CASSLVAGVETQYF. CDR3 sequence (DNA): TGTGCCAGCAGTTTGGTAGCGGGGGTTGAGACCCAGTACTTC.

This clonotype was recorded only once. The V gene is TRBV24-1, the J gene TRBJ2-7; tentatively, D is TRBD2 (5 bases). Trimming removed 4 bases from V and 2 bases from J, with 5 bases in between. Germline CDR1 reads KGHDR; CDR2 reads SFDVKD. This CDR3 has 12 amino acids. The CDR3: CATSDGAYEQYF. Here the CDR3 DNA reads TGTGCCACCAGTGACGGGGCCTACGAGCAGTACTTC.

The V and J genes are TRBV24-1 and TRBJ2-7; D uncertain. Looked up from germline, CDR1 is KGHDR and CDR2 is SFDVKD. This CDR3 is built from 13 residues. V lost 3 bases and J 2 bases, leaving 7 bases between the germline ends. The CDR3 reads CATSDPLTYEQYF. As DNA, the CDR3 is TGTGCCACCAGTGATCCCCTAACCTACGAGCAGTACTTC.

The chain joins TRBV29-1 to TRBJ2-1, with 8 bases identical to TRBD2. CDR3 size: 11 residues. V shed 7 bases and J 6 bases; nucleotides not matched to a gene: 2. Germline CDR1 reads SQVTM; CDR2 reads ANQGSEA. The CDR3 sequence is CSAGLANEQFF. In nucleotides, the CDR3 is TGCAGCGCCGGACTAGCCAATGAGCAGTTCTTC.

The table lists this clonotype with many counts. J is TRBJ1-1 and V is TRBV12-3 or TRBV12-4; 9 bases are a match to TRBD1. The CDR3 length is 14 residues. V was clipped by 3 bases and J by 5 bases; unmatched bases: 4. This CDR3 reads CASSLTGGGTEAFF. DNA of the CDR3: TGTGCCAGCAGTTTGACAGGGGGAGGGACTGAAGCTTTCTTT.

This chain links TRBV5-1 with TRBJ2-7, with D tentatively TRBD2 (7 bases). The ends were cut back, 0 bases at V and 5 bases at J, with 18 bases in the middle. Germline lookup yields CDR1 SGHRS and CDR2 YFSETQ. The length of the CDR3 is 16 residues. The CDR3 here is CASSLEVRGGRNEQYF. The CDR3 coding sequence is TGCGCCAGCAGCTTGGAGGTTAGGGGGGGAAGAAACGAGCAGTACTTC. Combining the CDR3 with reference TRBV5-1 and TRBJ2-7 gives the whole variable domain KAGVTQTPRYLIKTRGQQVTLSCSPISGHRSVSWYQQTPGQGLQFLFEYFSETQRNKGNFPGRFSGRQFSNSRSEMNVSTLELGDSALYLCASSLEVRGGRNEQYFGPGTRLTVT.

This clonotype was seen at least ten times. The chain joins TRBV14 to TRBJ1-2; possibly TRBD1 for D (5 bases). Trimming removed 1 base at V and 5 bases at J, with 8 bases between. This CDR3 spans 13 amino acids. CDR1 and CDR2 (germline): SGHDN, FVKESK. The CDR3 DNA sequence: TGTGCCAGCAGCCAAGGGGGGAGATATGGCTACACCTTC. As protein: CASSQGGRYGYTF.

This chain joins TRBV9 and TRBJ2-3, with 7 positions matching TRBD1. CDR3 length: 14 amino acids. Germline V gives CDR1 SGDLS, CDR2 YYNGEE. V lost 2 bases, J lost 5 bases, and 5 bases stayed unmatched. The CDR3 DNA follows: TGTGCCAGCAGCGTGACGGACAGGTTAGATACGCAGTATTTT. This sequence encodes CASSVTDRLDTQYF.

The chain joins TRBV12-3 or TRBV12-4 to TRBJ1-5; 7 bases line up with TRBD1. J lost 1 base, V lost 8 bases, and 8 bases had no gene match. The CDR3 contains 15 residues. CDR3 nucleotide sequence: TGTGCCAGCGGTCGGGACAGCCCGAGCAATCAGCCCCAGCATTTT. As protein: CASGRDSPSNQPQHF.

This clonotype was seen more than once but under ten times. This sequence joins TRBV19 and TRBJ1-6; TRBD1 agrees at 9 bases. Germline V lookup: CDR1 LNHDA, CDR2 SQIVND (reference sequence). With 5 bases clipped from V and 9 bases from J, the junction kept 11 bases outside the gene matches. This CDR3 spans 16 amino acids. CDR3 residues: CASSQGQGLPGSPLHF. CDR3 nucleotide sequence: TGTGCCAGTAGTCAGGGACAGGGCCTACCGGGTTCACCCCTCCACTTT.

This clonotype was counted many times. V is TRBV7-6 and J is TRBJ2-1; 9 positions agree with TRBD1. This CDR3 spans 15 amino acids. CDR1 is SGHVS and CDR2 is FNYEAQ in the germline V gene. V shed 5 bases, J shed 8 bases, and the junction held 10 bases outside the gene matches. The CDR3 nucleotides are TGTGCCAGCAGCCCTTGGACAGGGGATTTCGATGAGCAGTTCTTC. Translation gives CASSPWTGDFDEQFF.

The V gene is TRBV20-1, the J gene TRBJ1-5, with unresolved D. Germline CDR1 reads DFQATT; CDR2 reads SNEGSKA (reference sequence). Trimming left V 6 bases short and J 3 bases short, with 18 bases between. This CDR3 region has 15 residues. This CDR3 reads CSARPSSGFNQPQHF. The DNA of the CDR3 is TGCAGTGCCCGCCCGAGTAGTGGTTTCAATCAGCCCCAGCATTTT.

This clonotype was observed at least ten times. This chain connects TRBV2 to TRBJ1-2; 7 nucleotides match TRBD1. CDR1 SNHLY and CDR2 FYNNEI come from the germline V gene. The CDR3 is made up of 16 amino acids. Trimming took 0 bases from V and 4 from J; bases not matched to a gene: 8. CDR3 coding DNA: TGTGCCAGCAGTGAAGCCCAATATCGGGACAGCTATGGCTACACCTTC. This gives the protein CASSEAQYRDSYGYTF.

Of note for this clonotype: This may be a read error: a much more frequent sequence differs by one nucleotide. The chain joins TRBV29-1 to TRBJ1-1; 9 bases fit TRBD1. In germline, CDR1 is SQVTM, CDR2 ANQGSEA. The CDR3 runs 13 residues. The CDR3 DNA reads TGCAGCGTCCTTGACAGGGGGGACACTGAAGCTTCCTTT. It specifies CSVLDRGDTEASF.

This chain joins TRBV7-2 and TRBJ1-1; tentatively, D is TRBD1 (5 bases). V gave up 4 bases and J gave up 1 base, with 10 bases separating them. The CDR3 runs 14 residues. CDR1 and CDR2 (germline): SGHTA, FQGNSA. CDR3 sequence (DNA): TGTGCCAGCAGCTCGGGACCCGGGAACACTGAAGCTTTCTTT. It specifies CASSSGPGNTEAFF.

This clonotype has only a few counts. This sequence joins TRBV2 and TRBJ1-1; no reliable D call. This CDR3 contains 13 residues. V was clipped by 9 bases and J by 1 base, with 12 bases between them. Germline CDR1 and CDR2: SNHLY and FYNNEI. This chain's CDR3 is CASRRQENTEAFF. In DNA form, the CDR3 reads TGTGCCAGTAGGAGGCAGGAGAACACTGAAGCTTTCTTT.

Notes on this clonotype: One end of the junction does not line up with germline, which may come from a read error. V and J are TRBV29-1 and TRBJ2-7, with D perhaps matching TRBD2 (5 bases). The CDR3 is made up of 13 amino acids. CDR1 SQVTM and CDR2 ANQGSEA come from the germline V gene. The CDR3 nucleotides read TGCAGCGTAAAACTCGGGGAATCGTACGAGCAGCACTTC. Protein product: CSVKLGESYEQHF.

The CDR3 loop is CSARRIRLAEEYEQYF. Here the CDR3 DNA reads TGCAGTGCTAGGAGAATTAGACTAGCGGAGGAATACGAGCAGTACTTC. This chain connects TRBV20-1 to TRBJ2-7, with TRBD2 matching 9 bases. From germline, CDR1 is DFQATT and CDR2 SNEGSKA (reference sequence). The CDR3 length is 16 residues. The V segment lost 3 bases and the J segment 4 bases; nucleotides outside the gene matches: 13.

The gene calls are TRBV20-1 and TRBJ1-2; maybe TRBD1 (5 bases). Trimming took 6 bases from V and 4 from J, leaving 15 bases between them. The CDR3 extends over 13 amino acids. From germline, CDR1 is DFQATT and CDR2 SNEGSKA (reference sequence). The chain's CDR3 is CSAPDRGTYGYTF. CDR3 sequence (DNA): TGCAGTGCACCCGACCGGGGCACCTATGGCTACACCTTC.

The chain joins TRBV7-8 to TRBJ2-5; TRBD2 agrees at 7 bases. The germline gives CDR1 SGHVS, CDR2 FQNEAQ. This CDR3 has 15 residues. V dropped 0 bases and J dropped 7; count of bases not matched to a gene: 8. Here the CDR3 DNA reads TGTGCCAGCAGCTTAGCAGCGGGGACCCCAGTGACCCAGTACTTC. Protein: CASSLAAGTPVTQYF.

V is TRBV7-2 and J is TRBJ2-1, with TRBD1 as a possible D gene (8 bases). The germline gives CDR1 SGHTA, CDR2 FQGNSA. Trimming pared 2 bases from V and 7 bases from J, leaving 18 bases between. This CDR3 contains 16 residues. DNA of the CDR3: TGTGCCAGCAGCTTAACAGGGGGGAGGGCCTGGAATGAGCAGTTCTTC. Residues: CASSLTGGRAWNEQFF.

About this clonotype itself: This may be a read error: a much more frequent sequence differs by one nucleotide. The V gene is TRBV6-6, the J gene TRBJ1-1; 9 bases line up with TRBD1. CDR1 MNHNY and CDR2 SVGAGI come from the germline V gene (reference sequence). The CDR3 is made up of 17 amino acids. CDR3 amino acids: CASSYLGQGNGAVEALF. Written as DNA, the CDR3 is TGTGCCAGCAGTTACCTGGGACAGGGAAACGGTGCAGTTGAAGCTCTCTTT.